These T cell receptor beta chains were read from a single sample in a study of CD8 T cells in Susac syndrome. MiXCR was run by TCRdb on the immunoSEQ multiplex PCR reads, yielding one entry per CDR3 protein. The table shows around 130,000 distinct CDR3 sequences, with roughly 94% occurring only once. The sequenced sample consisted of CD4+ T cells from PBMCs. These receptors came from a human donor in good health. Each CDR3 is given with its conserved first and last residue. Fields, in order: D gene, V gene, CDR3 protein. The D gene is left open where the match is weak.

. | TRBV6-2/TRBV6-3 | CASSYSVREITDTQYF
TRBD2 | TRBV28 | CASSRGLAGVHEQYF
TRBD2 | TRBV7-9 | CASSQSGLALEQYF
. | TRBV19 | CASSSRQALRVNTEAFF
TRBD1 | TRBV9 | CASSGGTGDRNTEAFF
. | TRBV4-3 | CASSQGPQGATDTQYF
. | TRBV30 | CAWRGRDYEQYF
TRBD2 | TRBV6-6 | CASRESAGGPNEQFF
TRBD2 | TRBV20-1 | CSAVVRSGRAYNEQFF
TRBD2 | TRBV18 | CASSLDPGTSLGYNEQFF
TRBD2 | TRBV5-4 | CASTSPGGSDTGELFF